The clone carrying this T cell receptor beta chain was found a few times. Its target is unknown. PBMCs were derived from 9.5 to 10 ml fresh peripheral blood. It was RNA transcripts that yielded the amplified TCR beta CDR3 regions. The HTBI primer set drove a first-round RT-PCR of the TCR CDR3. Each CDR3 protein gets one entry after TCRdb re-called the multiplex PCR reads with MiXCR. The sample shows approximately 710,000 distinct CDR3 sequences, around 15% of them seen only once. This specimen comes from a study of T cells in Graves' hyperthyroidism and ophthalmopathy. Germline V gives CDR1 SGHTS, CDR2 YDEGEE. After removal of 9 bases from V and 7 bases from J, the junction contained 16 bases not matched to a gene. This CDR3 is built from 15 residues. General observations from the study: For ophthalmopathy, model prediction preceded onset by a median roughly 6.5 months. Blood held most thyroid clonotypes expanded above 0.001 frequency.

This TCR derives from a man aged 50-59 years with Graves' hyperthyroidism. The chain has TRBV5-8 and TRBJ2-4, with TRBD2 matching over 7 bases. Sequenced input: blood. CDR3 coding DNA: TGTGCCATCCCGGGGGGAGGCGGGAGTAGGAACATTCAGTACTTC. This gives the protein CAIPGGGGSRNIQYF.